This TCR beta chain was recorded in a study of pediatric ulcerative colitis. During colonoscopy, one to two rectal pinch biopsies were collected. Repertoires were generated with immunoSEQ multiplex PCR, while TCRdb's copy carries only in-frame clones and drops some. The data show around 18,000 clones, just under 75% seen once. Trimming removed 1 base from V and 5 bases from J, with 8 bases in between. CDR1 is MNHEY and CDR2 is SVGAGI in the germline V gene. The CDR3 is 13 residues long. Sample: gut tissue. The sequence came from a boy aged 5-17 years with moderate ulcerative colitis. The genes are TRBV6-5 and TRBJ1-1; the D is unclear. This chain's CDR3 is CASSYLRATEAFF. CDR3 DNA sequence: TGTGCCAGCAGTTACTTGAGGGCTACTGAAGCTTTCTTT.